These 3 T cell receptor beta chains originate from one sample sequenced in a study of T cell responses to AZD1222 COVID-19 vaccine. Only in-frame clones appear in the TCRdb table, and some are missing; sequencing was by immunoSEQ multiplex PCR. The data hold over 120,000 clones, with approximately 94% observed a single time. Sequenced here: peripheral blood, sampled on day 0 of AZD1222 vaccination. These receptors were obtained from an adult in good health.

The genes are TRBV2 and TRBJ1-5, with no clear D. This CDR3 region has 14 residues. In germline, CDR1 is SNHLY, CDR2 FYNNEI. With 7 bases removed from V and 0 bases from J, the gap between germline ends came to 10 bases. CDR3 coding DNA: TGTGCCAGCACGTTTAGTCATAGCAATCAGCCCCAGCATTTT. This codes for CASTFSHSNQPQHF. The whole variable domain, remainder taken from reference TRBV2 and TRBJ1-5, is EPEVTQTPSHQVTQMGQEVILRCVPISNHLYFYWYRQILGQKVEFLVSFYNNEISEKSEIFDDQFSVERPDGSNFTLKIRSTKLEDSAMYFCASTFSHSNQPQHFGDGTRLSIL.

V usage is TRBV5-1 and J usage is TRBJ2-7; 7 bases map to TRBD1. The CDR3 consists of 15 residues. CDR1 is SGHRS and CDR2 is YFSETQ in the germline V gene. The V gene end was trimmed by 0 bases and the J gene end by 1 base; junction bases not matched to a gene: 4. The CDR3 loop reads CASSLDTGESYEQYF. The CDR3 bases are TGCGCCAGCAGCTTGGACACAGGGGAGTCCTACGAGCAGTACTTC.

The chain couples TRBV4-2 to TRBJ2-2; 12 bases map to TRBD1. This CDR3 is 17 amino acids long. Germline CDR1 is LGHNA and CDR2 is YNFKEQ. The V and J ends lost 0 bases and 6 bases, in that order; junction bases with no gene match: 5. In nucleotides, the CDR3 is TGTGCCAGCAGCCAAGATGAGGGGACAGGGGGCGCCGGGGAGCTGTTTTTT. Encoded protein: CASSQDEGTGGAGELFF.